These 14 T cell receptor beta chains were sequenced from one sample in a study of T cells after yellow fever vaccination. TCRdb recomputed calls from the 5' RACE reads with MiXCR, one row per CDR3 protein. Of more than 350,000 distinct CDR3 sequences listed, 9.5% to 13% were seen once; the top ten hold less than 20%. This material consisted of PBMCs, taken on the day of the first yellow fever vaccination. All receptors derive from a man between 18 and 35 years old who received the YFV17D yellow fever vaccine.

This rearrangement joins TRBV20-1 to TRBJ2-2; D is perhaps TRBD1 (5 bases). Between the trimmed V and J ends, which lost 2 bases and 2 bases, there was a span of 15 bases. The CDR3 runs to 16 residues. CDR1 DFQATT and CDR2 SNEGSKA come from the germline V gene (reference sequence). In DNA form, the CDR3 reads TGCAGTGCTAGATCAGTCGTAGGACAAAACACCGGGGAGCTGTTTTTT. Its translation: CSARSVVGQNTGELFF.

The genes are TRBV9 and TRBJ2-2; D remains ambiguous. Trimming removed 3 bases from V and 7 bases from J, with 16 bases in between. Germline V lookup: CDR1 SGDLS, CDR2 YYNGEE. This CDR3 comprises 15 residues. The CDR3 sequence: CASSAPFRSGGELFF. DNA of the CDR3: TGTGCCAGCAGCGCCCCTTTCAGGTCGGGCGGGGAGCTGTTTTTT.

The chain's CDR3 is CASSLNELETQYF. The CDR3 nucleotides read TGTGCCAGCAGCTTAAATGAGCTAGAGACCCAGTACTTC. The rearrangement joins TRBV7-6 to TRBJ2-5; D is unresolved. Trimming shortened V by 2 bases and J by 4 bases, and 8 bases separated the two germline ends. In germline, CDR1 is SGHVS, CDR2 FNYEAQ. The CDR3 totals 13 residues.

There are a few counts of this clonotype. The V and J genes are TRBV19 and TRBJ1-1; 7 nucleotides line up with TRBD1. V shed 7 bases, J shed 4 bases, and the junction held 12 bases outside the gene matches. Per germline, CDR1 LNHDA and CDR2 SQIVND (reference sequence). The CDR3 consists of 15 residues. Here the CDR3 DNA reads TGTGCCAGTAAACTATTATCACAGGGGAGCACTGAAGCTTTCTTT. Translating it yields CASKLLSQGSTEAFF.

The chain employs TRBV9 and TRBJ2-1; the D gene could be TRBD1 or TRBD2 (5 bases each). The CDR3 is made up of 16 amino acids. Germline V gene lookup returns CDR1 SGDLS and CDR2 YYNGEE. The V gene lost 4 bases and the J gene lost 4 bases, with 18 bases spanning the gap. CDR3 nucleotides: TGTGCCAGCAGCCACCGAACCGGGACCGCGTACAATGAGCAGTTCTTC. Its translation: CASSHRTGTAYNEQFF.

This clonotype was detected a few times. The chain combines TRBV18 with TRBJ1-6; no clear D gene. CDR1 KGHSH and CDR2 LQKENI come from the germline V gene. The CDR3 is 12 amino acids. V lost 2 bases and J 7 bases, leaving 3 bases between the germline ends. This CDR3 reads CASSPANSPLHF. The CDR3 DNA sequence: TGTGCCAGCTCACCAGCCAATTCACCCCTCCACTTT.

The chain employs TRBV25-1 and TRBJ2-5; D is unresolved. Trimming took 0 bases from V and 2 from J, leaving 4 bases between them. The CDR3 runs to 13 residues. Germline lookup yields CDR1 MGHDK and CDR2 SYGVNS. The CDR3 loop is CASSEYRQETQYF. CDR3 in DNA: TGTGCCAGCAGTGAATACAGGCAAGAGACCCAGTACTTC.

J is TRBJ1-2 and V is TRBV29-1, with D unresolved. V lost 4 bases and J lost 4, with 13 bases in between. The CDR3 length is 13 residues. Germline V CDR1 and CDR2: SQVTM, ANQGSEA. The CDR3 DNA follows: TGCAGCGTTGCGAACCAGAAATTCTATGGCTACACCTTC. It specifies CSVANQKFYGYTF.

This clonotype was observed a few times. V is TRBV2 and J is TRBJ2-1; D possibly corresponds to TRBD1 (6 bases). The CDR3 totals 15 residues. V lost 6 bases and J 8 bases, leaving 20 bases between the germline ends. Germline CDR1 and CDR2: SNHLY and FYNNEI. CDR3 region: CASSRTQTGYDEQFF. In DNA, the CDR3 is TGTGCCAGCAGCCGAACCCAAACAGGGTACGATGAGCAGTTCTTC.

The V call is TRBV20-1, the J call TRBJ2-7, with 7 bases lining up with TRBD2. The CDR3 is made up of 14 amino acids. The junction had 9 bases not matched to a gene; V was cut back by 5 bases and J by 2 bases. The V gene's germline CDR1 is DFQATT and CDR2 SNEGSKA (reference sequence). CDR3 sequence: CSAGPRGKPYEQYF. The CDR3 DNA follows: TGCAGTGCTGGGCCGCGGGGGAAGCCCTACGAGCAGTACTTC.

This clonotype was observed a handful of times. The chain employs TRBV10-2 and TRBJ1-4; TRBD1 matches 9 bases. The CDR3 has 14 amino acids. The V gene end was trimmed by 2 bases and the J gene end by 7 bases; junction bases not matched to a gene: 2. Germline V gene sequence: CDR1 WSHSY, CDR2 SAAADI. The CDR3 DNA reads as TGCGCCAGCAGTGAGCGGACAGGGGCTGAAAAACTGTTTTTT. It specifies CASSERTGAEKLFF.

This clonotype was recorded a few times. The J gene is TRBJ1-1, the V gene TRBV7-3; the match to TRBD1 covers 10 bases. Germline CDR1 SGHTA, CDR2 FQGTGA. This CDR3 spans 12 amino acids. V trimming: 5 bases; J trimming: 6 bases; junction bases outside the gene matches: 0. The CDR3 DNA is TGTGCCAGCAGCGACAGGGGGCCTGAAGCTTTCTTT. Amino acids: CASSDRGPEAFF.

This clonotype was detected ten times or more. V and J are TRBV3-1 and TRBJ2-3, with 11 bases that match TRBD2. Looked up from germline, CDR1 is LGHDT and CDR2 is YNNKEL (reference sequence). Trimming cost V 0 bases and J 2 bases; bases outside gene matches: 4. The CDR3 is made up of 17 amino acids. The CDR3 sequence: CASSQDLAGGHTDTQYF. CDR3 nucleotides: TGTGCCAGCAGCCAAGATCTAGCGGGGGGCCACACAGATACGCAGTATTTT.

This clonotype was seen only a few times. J is TRBJ2-1 and V is TRBV20-1; 10 nucleotides agree with TRBD2. CDR3 length equals 13 residues. Germline V lookup: CDR1 DFQATT, CDR2 SNEGSKA (reference sequence). After removal of 1 base from V and 13 bases from J, the junction contained 7 bases not matched to a gene. CDR3 coding DNA: TGCAGTGCTAGAGCCCCAGCGGGGGGGCTTCAGTTCTTC. Its translation: CSARAPAGGLQFF.